This T cell receptor (beta chain) was identified during a study of T and B cells in COVID-19 patients. Study-level results: Blood from mildly ill patients while symptomatic, and early samples from severe cases, were scarce.

In its sample, this clonotype was seen many times. Its antigen is not identified. CDR3 size: 15 residues. Germline loops: CDR1 KGHSH, CDR2 LQKENI. V lost 3 bases, J lost 3 bases, and 14 bases lay in between. From blood, about 240-500 ng of genomic DNA served as TRB template. Multiplex PCR with BIOMED2 TRB-A/B primer pools amplified TRB rearrangements. One entry per CDR3 protein, called by TCRdb with MiXCR from the multiplex PCR reads. The data contain 20,000 to 25,000 distinct CDR3 sequences, about 31% of them singletons. The sample comprised blood. The V and J genes are TRBV18 and TRBJ2-5; D not resolved. The clonotype originates from a human donor who had recovered from COVID-19. CDR3 sequence: CASSPEIRSKETQYF. The CDR3 DNA sequence: TGTGCCAGCTCACCGGAGATCAGAAGCAAAGAGACCCAGTACTTC.